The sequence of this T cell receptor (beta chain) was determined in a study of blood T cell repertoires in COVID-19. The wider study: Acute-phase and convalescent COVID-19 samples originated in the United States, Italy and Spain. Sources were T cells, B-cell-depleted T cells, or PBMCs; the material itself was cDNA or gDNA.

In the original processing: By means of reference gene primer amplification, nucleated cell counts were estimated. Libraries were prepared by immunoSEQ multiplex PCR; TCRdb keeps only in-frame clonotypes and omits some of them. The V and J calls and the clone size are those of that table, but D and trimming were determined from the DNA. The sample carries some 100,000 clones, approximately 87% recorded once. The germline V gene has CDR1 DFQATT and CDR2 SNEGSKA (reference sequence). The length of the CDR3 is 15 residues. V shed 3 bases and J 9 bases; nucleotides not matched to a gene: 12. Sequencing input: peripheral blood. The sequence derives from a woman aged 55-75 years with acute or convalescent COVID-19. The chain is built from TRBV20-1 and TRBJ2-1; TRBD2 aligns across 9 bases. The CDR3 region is CSASVLAGIKGEQFF. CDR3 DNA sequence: TGCAGTGCTAGTGTCCTAGCGGGGATAAAAGGTGAGCAGTTCTTC.